These 25 T cell receptor beta chains came from one sample sequenced in a study of cytomegalovirus exposure and HLA in healthy donors. The PCR employed 60 Vbeta primers together with 13 Jbeta primers. Generated by immunoSEQ multiplex PCR, the TCRdb table keeps only in-frame clones and is missing some. The sample has more than 70,000 clones; over 70% are singletons. The sequencing sample was made of PBMCs. The source of these receptors is a man aged 50 to 60 in good health and CMV-seropositive.

The V gene is TRBV14, the J gene TRBJ2-1; possibly TRBD1 for D (6 bases). Germline CDR1 is SGHDN and CDR2 is FVKESK. The CDR3 runs 16 residues. Deletions cut 1 base from V and 1 base from J, with 11 bases between. The DNA of the CDR3 is TGTGCCAGCAGCCAAGCTCAGGGGCTATCCTACAATGAGCAGTTCTTC. It encodes CASSQAQGLSYNEQFF.

This chain joins TRBV14 and TRBJ2-7, with a tentative D call TRBD2 (5 bases). V lost 1 base and J 3 bases, leaving 7 bases between the germline ends. There are 13 residues in the CDR3. Germline CDR1 reads SGHDN; CDR2 reads FVKESK. The DNA for the CDR3 is TGTGCCAGCAGCCAAGGGACTCTCTACGAGCAGTACTTC. It translates to CASSQGTLYEQYF. Filled out from reference TRBV14 and TRBJ2-7, the complete variable domain reads EAGVTQFPSHSVIEKGQTVTLRCDPISGHDNLYWYRRVMGKEIKFLLHFVKESKQDESGMPNNRFLAERTGGTYSTLKVQPAELEDSGVYFCASSQGTLYEQYFGPGTRLTVT.

This clone appeared once. This chain connects TRBV5-4 to TRBJ2-3; 13 nucleotides align to TRBD2. The CDR3 totals 18 residues. Germline assignment: CDR1 SGHNT and CDR2 YYREEE (reference sequence). V lost 3 bases and J lost 0; bases outside the gene matches: 7. The CDR3 DNA reads as TGTGCCAGCAGCTCCGGGACTAGCGGGGCCTCTAGCACAGATACGCAGTATTTT. Translating gives CASSSGTSGASSTDTQYF.

This chain links TRBV5-1 with TRBJ2-5; D is unclear. The CDR3 has 12 amino acids. Trimming took off 0 bases at V and 8 bases at J, with 8 bases between the two ends. Germline V lookup: CDR1 SGHRS, CDR2 YFSETQ. The CDR3 region has the DNA TGCGCCAGCAGCTTGGCCGAGTCTACCCAGTACTTC. Protein: CASSLAESTQYF. Together with reference TRBV5-1 and TRBJ2-5, the CDR3 gives the full variable domain: KAGVTQTPRYLIKTRGQQVTLSCSPISGHRSVSWYQQTPGQGLQFLFEYFSETQRNKGNFPGRFSGRQFSNSRSEMNVSTLELGDSALYLCASSLAESTQYFGPGTRLLVL.

The chain links TRBV4-1 to TRBJ2-7, with 10 nucleotides matching TRBD1. This CDR3 comprises 18 residues. J lost 1 base, V lost 4 bases, and 13 bases had no gene match. Germline CDR1 MGHRA, CDR2 YSYEKL. Here the CDR3 DNA reads TGCGCCAGCAGCCCTATGGCCTCAAGGGACAGGGGATCCTACGAGCAGTACTTC. Encoded protein: CASSPMASRDRGSYEQYF.

This rearrangement joins TRBV4-1 to TRBJ1-2, with 7 bases lining up with TRBD1. V trimming: 4 bases; J trimming: 0 bases; junction bases outside the gene matches: 11. Germline lookup yields CDR1 MGHRA and CDR2 YSYEKL. The CDR3 loop spans 17 amino acids. The CDR3 sequence is CASSPDRVSSTNYGYTF. The DNA of the CDR3 is TGCGCCAGCAGCCCCGACAGGGTTAGTAGCACTAACTATGGCTACACCTTC.

The chain recombines TRBV10-1 with TRBJ2-3; 7 nucleotides agree with TRBD1. The CDR3 is 15 amino acids. Trimming removed 3 bases from V and 1 base from J; junction bases left unmatched: 4. Looked up from germline, CDR1 is WNHNN and CDR2 is SYGVQD (reference sequence). The CDR3 DNA sequence: TGCGCCAGCAGTGATACCGGGACAGGCACAGATACGCAGTATTTT. Translating it yields CASSDTGTGTDTQYF.

In this sample, this clone turned up once. V and J are TRBV15 and TRBJ2-5; 8 bases agree with TRBD2. Germline-derived CDR1 and CDR2 are LNHNV and YYDKDF (reference sequence). The CDR3 is 12 amino acids. With 8 bases clipped from V and 4 bases from J, the junction kept 3 bases outside the gene matches. The CDR3 DNA sequence: TGTGCCACCCAACGGGGGGGAGAGACCCAGTACTTC. Translation gives CATQRGGETQYF.

The rearrangement joins TRBV19 to TRBJ2-7; 10 bases map to TRBD2. This CDR3 has 15 amino acids. Unmatched junction bases numbered 6, after V lost 4 bases and J lost 3 bases. Germline V gene sequence: CDR1 LNHDA, CDR2 SQIVND (reference sequence). The CDR3 region has the DNA TGTGCCAGTAGTAGGACTAGCGGAGGATTCTACGAGCAGTACTTC. Protein sequence: CASSRTSGGFYEQYF.

This chain connects TRBV27 to TRBJ2-1; weak D call: TRBD1 (6 bases). Germline V gene lookup returns CDR1 MNHEY and CDR2 SMNVEV (reference sequence). V was trimmed by 4 bases and J by 9 bases, leaving 10 bases between them. The CDR3 totals 12 residues. The CDR3 DNA follows: TGTGCCAGCAGTTCTACAGGGACTGAGCAGTTCTTC. Amino acid sequence: CASSSTGTEQFF.

In its sample, this clone ranks as medium-sized (0.01 to 0.1%). J is TRBJ1-4 and V is TRBV5-4; D ambiguous. The CDR3 consists of 13 residues. V lost 4 bases, J lost 7 bases, and 11 bases lay in between. Germline V gene lookup returns CDR1 SGHNT and CDR2 YYREEE (reference sequence). CDR3 loop: CASSHEGGEKLFF. Here the CDR3 DNA reads TGTGCCAGCAGCCATGAGGGCGGTGAAAAACTGTTTTTT.

The DNA for the CDR3 is TGTGCCAGCTCACCAGGGGCTCAGGGGACCCAGTACTTC. Amino acid sequence: CASSPGAQGTQYF. This rearrangement joins TRBV18 to TRBJ2-5; perhaps TRBD1 as D (5 bases). V was clipped by 2 bases and J by 7 bases, with 11 bases between them. Germline loops: CDR1 KGHSH, CDR2 LQKENI. The CDR3 runs 13 residues. Full variable domain (missing parts from reference TRBV18 and TRBJ2-5): NAGVMQNPRHLVRRRGQEARLRCSPMKGHSHVYWYRQLPEEGLKFMVYLQKENIIDESGMPKERFSAEFPKEGPSILRIQQVVRGDSAAYFCASSPGAQGTQYFGPGTRLLVL.

This clone was observed a few times. J is TRBJ1-2 and V is TRBV19, with 10 nucleotides matching TRBD1. Germline assignment: CDR1 LNHDA and CDR2 SQIVND (reference sequence). The CDR3 contains 16 residues. The J segment lost 7 bases and the V segment lost 5 bases, leaving 13 bases of the junction unmatched. This CDR3 is CASSAPRDRGFSGYTF. The CDR3 region has the DNA TGTGCCAGTAGTGCGCCCCGGGACAGGGGCTTCAGTGGCTACACCTTC.

The V call is TRBV5-4, the J call TRBJ2-5; perhaps TRBD1 as D (6 bases). The CDR3 runs 16 residues. The germline V gene encodes CDR1 SGHNT and CDR2 YYREEE (reference sequence). Trimming removed 0 bases at V and 2 bases at J, with 14 bases between. CDR3 protein: CASSLGRGSLQETQYF. The CDR3 DNA is TGTGCCAGCAGCTTGGGCAGGGGATCTTTACAAGAGACCCAGTACTTC.

This clone appeared a few times. The rearrangement joins TRBV4-2 to TRBJ2-1, with D tentatively TRBD1 (5 bases). The CDR3 runs to 15 residues. Germline CDR1 reads LGHNA; CDR2 reads YNFKEQ. V lost 8 bases to trimming and J lost 7 bases, with 21 bases between them. This chain's CDR3 is CASLPYDSPGNEQFF. CDR3 nucleotide sequence: TGTGCCAGCCTCCCTTACGACAGCCCAGGGAATGAGCAGTTCTTC.

The gene calls are TRBV2 and TRBJ1-6; D is ambiguous. Germline V lookup: CDR1 SNHLY, CDR2 FYNNEI. The CDR3 is 13 residues long. Trimming removed 9 bases from V and 10 bases from J, with 16 bases in between. The CDR3 protein is CASRGQEGSPLHF. The CDR3 DNA is TGTGCCAGTCGAGGGCAGGAGGGCTCACCCCTCCACTTT. The full variable domain, rest sourced from reference TRBV2 and TRBJ1-6, is EPEVTQTPSHQVTQMGQEVILRCVPISNHLYFYWYRQILGQKVEFLVSFYNNEISEKSEIFDDQFSVERPDGSNFTLKIRSTKLEDSAMYFCASRGQEGSPLHFGNGTRLTVT.

This clone turned up a few times. The J gene is TRBJ2-1, the V gene TRBV10-1; D call uncertain. The ends were cut back, 0 bases at V and 4 bases at J, with 7 bases in the middle. The CDR3 consists of 14 residues. In germline, CDR1 is WNHNN, CDR2 SYGVQD (reference sequence). The CDR3 protein is CASSESRHYNEQFF. Here the CDR3 DNA reads TGCGCCAGCAGTGAGTCGCGACATTACAATGAGCAGTTCTTC.

This chain joins TRBV4-3 and TRBJ1-3; 7 positions agree with TRBD1. Germline V gives CDR1 LGHNA, CDR2 YSLEER. The J segment lost 4 bases and the V segment lost 1 base, leaving 7 bases of the junction unmatched. There are 16 residues in the CDR3. Here the CDR3 DNA reads TGCGCCAGCAGCCAAGCAAGACAGGGATCGGGAAACACCATATATTTT. Translated: CASSQARQGSGNTIYF.

The CDR3 nucleotides read TGTGCCAGCACCAAAAGGACTAGCGGCACAGATACGCAGTATTTT. Translation gives CASTKRTSGTDTQYF. The gene calls are TRBV2 and TRBJ2-3, with 9 positions matching TRBD2. Germline trimming cut 7 bases from V and 1 base from J; bases unmatched to any gene: 6. Germline CDR1 reads SNHLY; CDR2 reads FYNNEI. This CDR3 region has 15 residues.

This chain uses TRBV7-9 with TRBJ2-7; 7 bases match TRBD1. The germline CDR1 and CDR2 sequences are SEHNR and FQNEAQ (reference sequence). Trimming took 4 bases from V and 10 from J; bases not matched to a gene: 4. The CDR3 contains 11 residues. CDR3 in DNA: TGTGCCAGCAGCTCGGGACAGAGTCAGTACTTC. Protein: CASSSGQSQYF.

The chain links TRBV4-3 to TRBJ2-4; 7 bases match TRBD2. V lost 4 bases, J lost 7 bases, and 7 bases stayed unmatched. Germline V gives CDR1 LGHNA, CDR2 YSLEER. The length of the CDR3 is 14 residues. For the CDR3, the DNA is TGCGCCAGCAGCCCCGGACTAGAATTTAACATTCAGTACTTC. Translated: CASSPGLEFNIQYF.

This chain joins TRBV5-5 and TRBJ2-7; TRBD2 might be the D (6 bases). With 0 bases removed from V and 6 bases from J, the gap between germline ends came to 10 bases. The CDR3 sequence is 13 residues long. CDR1 and CDR2 (germline): SGHKS, YYEKEE (reference sequence). The CDR3 sequence: CASSLVLAFEQYF. CDR3 coding DNA: TGTGCCAGCAGCTTGGTCCTAGCGTTCGAGCAGTACTTC.

A note on this clone: This clone may be a read error of a much larger clone one base away. Distinct nucleotide sequences in the sample also encode this CDR3. CDR3 loop: CASSDTDTDTQYF. CDR3 DNA sequence: TGTGCCAGCAGTGACACAGACACAGATACACAGTATTTT. J is TRBJ2-3 and V is TRBV6-4, with D unresolved. The V gene's germline CDR1 is MRHNA and CDR2 SNTAGT. The CDR3 is made up of 13 amino acids.

This rearrangement joins TRBV30 to TRBJ1-4; 9 bases agree with TRBD1. The germline V gene has CDR1 GTSNPN and CDR2 SVGIG (reference sequence). The CDR3 spans 14 residues. With V trimmed by 3 bases and J by 7 bases, 6 bases remained unmatched. The chain's CDR3 is CAWRADRGGEKLFF. The CDR3 bases are TGTGCCTGGAGGGCGGACAGGGGAGGTGAAAAACTGTTTTTT.

V and J are TRBV10-3 and TRBJ2-7; 8 nucleotides agree with TRBD1. CDR3 length: 13 residues. Trimming cost V 6 bases and J 4 bases; bases outside gene matches: 5. Germline CDR1 is ENHRY and CDR2 is SYGVKD. In DNA, the CDR3 is TGTGCCATCAGAGAGACAGGGGAGTACGAGCAGTACTTC. Protein: CAIRETGEYEQYF.